The 24 T cell receptor beta chains listed next were all sequenced from one sample in a study of T-cell reconstitution after alpha-beta-depleted transplantation in children (dated by TCRdb to 2016 to 2017). According to the study, the label for this sample's treatment or condition signals: allogeneic hematopoietic cell transplantation with graft depleted of TCRalphabeta T cells and CD19 B cells. Receptors were amplified or captured by PCR. Reads for this sample came from an Illumina HiSeq 2500. TCR library preparation used molecular barcoding, with unique molecular identifiers applied to normalize quantification of the TCRbeta repertoire. TCRdb handled the public reads itself, with Q25 trimming in fastp and clone calling in MiXCR, and kept productive beta chains. One record per CDR3 amino acid sequence lists the most common genes and DNA. Recorded for this sample are around 500,000 distinct CDR3 sequences; 23% of them occurred a single time. The ten largest clonotypes hold roughly an eighth of the sample.

Material: PBMCs, mostly from graft donor cells, obtained 360 days after TCRalphabeta/CD19-depleted stem cell transplant. These receptors came from a boy less than two years old who had a stem cell transplant for acute myeloid leukemia, so the T cells may come from the graft donor.

This clonotype showed up many times. The chain carries TRBV20-1 and TRBJ2-7; D is possibly TRBD1 (6 bases). V was pared by 5 bases and J by 1 base, with 9 bases between. In germline, CDR1 is DFQATT, CDR2 SNEGSKA (reference sequence). The CDR3 spans 12 residues. Here the CDR3 DNA reads TGCAGTGCTTTAGGGACATCCTACGAGCAGTACTTC. This codes for CSALGTSYEQYF.

The chain is built from TRBV15 and TRBJ1-6; D ambiguous. Deletions cut 0 bases from V and 3 bases from J, with 6 bases between. This CDR3 is built from 15 residues. CDR1 LNHNV and CDR2 YYDKDF come from the germline V gene (reference sequence). CDR3 in DNA: TGTGCCACCAGCAGAGAAATGATCTATAATTCACCCCTCCACTTT. It encodes CATSREMIYNSPLHF.

Ten or more counts support this clonotype. The rearrangement joins TRBV14 to TRBJ2-5; no definite D call. CDR3 length: 14 residues. The germline gives CDR1 SGHDN, CDR2 FVKESK. The V end was cut by 1 base, the J end by 1 base, with 7 bases between. The CDR3 loop reads CASSQVPFQETQYF. The CDR3 DNA is TGTGCCAGCAGCCAAGTGCCGTTCCAAGAGACCCAGTACTTC.

This clonotype showed up just a few times. The J gene is TRBJ1-1, the V gene TRBV19; D is unresolved. Between the trimmed V and J ends, which lost 8 bases and 0 bases, there was a span of 13 bases. CDR1 is LNHDA and CDR2 is SQIVND in the germline V gene (reference sequence). The CDR3 length is 14 residues. The DNA for the CDR3 is TGTGCCAGTCGACTCAGACATTTGAACACTGAAGCTTTCTTT. This codes for CASRLRHLNTEAFF. Complete variable domain (other parts from reference TRBV19 and TRBJ1-1): DGGITQSPKYLFRKEGQNVTLSCEQNLNHDAMYWYRQDPGQGLRLIYYSQIVNDFQKGDIAEGYSVSREKKESFPLTVTSAQKNPTAFYLCASRLRHLNTEAFFGQGTRLTVV.

The chain employs TRBV12-3 or TRBV12-4 and TRBJ2-7; 8 bases fit TRBD1. Trimming took 4 bases from V and 5 from J; bases not matched to a gene: 7. The CDR3 has 14 residues. The CDR3 bases are TGTGCCAGCAGTTCTCCTACGGACAGGGACGAGCAGTACTTC. Protein sequence: CASSSPTDRDEQYF.

Many counts were recorded for this clonotype. V gene TRBV20-1 combines with J gene TRBJ2-7; 7 positions agree with TRBD2. The ends lost 3 bases at V and 4 bases at J; junction bases unmatched: 3. CDR1 DFQATT and CDR2 SNEGSKA come from the germline V gene (reference sequence). The CDR3 covers 12 residues. The DNA of the CDR3 is TGCAGTGCTAGCCCGCGGGGGTACGAGCAGTACGTC. Protein product: CSASPRGYEQYV.

This clonotype was recorded a few times. The chain recombines TRBV4-2 with TRBJ1-1, with D possibly matching TRBD1 (6 bases). Germline-derived CDR1 and CDR2 are LGHNA and YNFKEQ. Trimming took off 3 bases at V and 5 bases at J, with 10 bases between the two ends. The CDR3 sequence is 13 residues long. The CDR3 protein is CASSHPGETEAFF. CDR3 DNA: TGTGCCAGCAGCCACCCAGGGGAAACTGAAGCTTTCTTT.

This chain connects TRBV20-1 to TRBJ2-7, with a weak D call TRBD2 (7 bases). There are 15 residues in the CDR3. The germline CDR1 and CDR2 sequences are DFQATT and SNEGSKA (reference sequence). Trimming took 4 bases from V and 2 from J, leaving 18 bases between them. The CDR3 DNA reads TGCAGTGCTAATGAAGGGGGGGCTAGTCCCTACGAGCAGTACTTC. It codes for CSANEGGASPYEQYF.

This clonotype turned up a few times. The V call is TRBV7-6, the J call TRBJ2-3; TRBD2 agrees at 13 bases. The germline V gene encodes CDR1 SGHVS and CDR2 FNYEAQ. CDR3 length equals 17 residues. Trimming removed 2 bases from V and 4 bases from J; junction bases left unmatched: 6. The CDR3 is CASSLPKGTSGADTQYF. The CDR3 bases are TGTGCCAGCAGCTTACCAAAGGGGACTAGCGGGGCAGATACGCAGTATTTT.

This clonotype was seen more than once but under ten times. The chain has TRBV5-5 and TRBJ1-1, with TRBD1 identical over 8 bases. Germline loops: CDR1 SGHKS, CDR2 YYEKEE (reference sequence). The CDR3 spans 14 residues. With 4 bases clipped from V and 2 bases from J, the junction kept 4 bases outside the gene matches. This chain's CDR3 is CASSIDRGNTEAFF. CDR3 sequence (DNA): TGTGCCAGCAGCATTGACAGGGGAAACACTGAAGCTTTCTTT. The full variable domain, completed using reference TRBV5-5 and TRBJ1-1, is DAGVTQSPTHLIKTRGQQVTLRCSPISGHKSVSWYQQVLGQGPQFIFQYYEKEERGRGNFPDRFSARQFPNYSSELNVNALLLGDSALYLCASSIDRGNTEAFFGQGTRLTVV.

The rearrangement joins TRBV13 to TRBJ2-5; 11 nucleotides line up with TRBD2. The V segment lost 1 base and the J segment 2 bases; nucleotides outside the gene matches: 3. Germline assignment: CDR1 PRHDT and CDR2 FYEKMQ (reference sequence). The CDR3 runs to 16 residues. The CDR3 protein is CASSLASGGTQETQYF. The CDR3 DNA reads TGTGCCAGCAGCTTAGCTAGCGGGGGGACGCAAGAGACCCAGTACTTC.

This clonotype was counted a few times. The J gene is TRBJ2-1, the V gene TRBV9; no firm D call. There are 16 residues in the CDR3. The germline V gene encodes CDR1 SGDLS and CDR2 YYNGEE. The V and J ends lost 0 bases and 6 bases respectively, with 16 bases between them. The CDR3 nucleotides are TGTGCCAGCAGCGTAGGAGGCCGTACAAGGAGCAATGAGCAGTTCTTC. This codes for CASSVGGRTRSNEQFF.

The gene calls are TRBV7-6 and TRBJ2-7; no firm D call. Germline assignment: CDR1 SGHVS and CDR2 FNYEAQ. V was trimmed by 3 bases and J by 3 bases, leaving 9 bases between them. CDR3 length equals 13 residues. CDR3 nucleotides: TGTGCCAGCAGCTTCGGCCGGAACTACGAGCAGTACGTC. It encodes CASSFGRNYEQYV.

This clonotype was seen many times. This chain joins TRBV7-2 and TRBJ2-7; 10 nucleotides agree with TRBD2. This CDR3 region has 16 residues. Germline V gives CDR1 SGHTA, CDR2 FQGNSA. With 1 base clipped from V and 5 bases from J, the junction kept 8 bases outside the gene matches. As DNA, the CDR3 is TGTGCCAGCAGCTTAGGCCCCGGGCTAGCGGGGGACGAGCAGTACGTC. Translation gives CASSLGPGLAGDEQYV.

This clonotype has more than one count but fewer than ten. CDR3 sequence: CASSRLDSNYYNEQFF. The CDR3 bases are TGTGCCAGCAGTCGTCTCGACAGTAACTATTACAATGAGCAGTTCTTC. V and J are TRBV6-5 and TRBJ2-1; the D gene is possibly TRBD1 (5 bases). The CDR3 spans 16 residues. The germline V gene has CDR1 MNHEY and CDR2 SVGAGI. The V gene lost 5 bases and the J gene lost 4 bases, with 18 bases spanning the gap.

The chain joins TRBV28 to TRBJ1-5; TRBD1 agrees at 10 bases. Germline CDR1 MDHEN, CDR2 SYDVKM. The CDR3 has 15 amino acids. Losses at the gene ends were 4 bases for V and 5 bases for J; bases not matched to a gene: 5. The CDR3 region has the DNA TGTGCCAGCAGTTCCGACAGGGGGCCACATCAGCCCCAGCATTTT. Amino acids: CASSSDRGPHQPQHF.

V is TRBV5-5 and J is TRBJ2-2; 9 nucleotides align to TRBD1. V gave up 4 bases and J gave up 8 bases; unmatched junction bases: 18. Germline values: CDR1 SGHKS, CDR2 YYEKEE (reference sequence). The CDR3 is made up of 18 amino acids. CDR3 region: CASSDNYRDRVLAGELFF. CDR3 coding DNA: TGTGCCAGCAGCGATAACTACCGGGACAGGGTTCTTGCAGGGGAGCTGTTTTTT.

This clonotype was recorded only once. The genes are TRBV7-6 and TRBJ1-2; D is undetermined. CDR3 length equals 13 residues. Between the trimmed V and J ends, which lost 5 bases and 5 bases, there was a span of 12 bases. The germline V gene encodes CDR1 SGHVS and CDR2 FNYEAQ. CDR3 coding DNA: TGTGCCAGCAGCCACAGTGGAGGGTATGGCTACACCTTC. As protein: CASSHSGGYGYTF.

This clonotype was detected a few times. The chain has TRBV5-5 and TRBJ2-3; D possibly corresponds to TRBD1 (5 bases). This CDR3 comprises 17 residues. Per the germline V gene, CDR1 is SGHKS and CDR2 is YYEKEE (reference sequence). V shed 0 bases and J shed 0 bases, with 14 bases lying between them. CDR3 nucleotide sequence: TGTGCCAGCAGCTTGGATTCCCTCCGGACAAGCACAGATACGCAGTATTTT. Its protein product is CASSLDSLRTSTDTQYF.

The chain recombines TRBV20-1 with TRBJ1-4; TRBD1 is a possible D gene (5 bases). This CDR3 has 13 residues. The germline gives CDR1 DFQATT, CDR2 SNEGSKA (reference sequence). Trimming removed 3 bases at V and 8 bases at J, with 13 bases between. The CDR3 DNA reads as TGCAGTGCTAGCTTCGACAGAGGGGAAAAACTGTTTTTT. Translating gives CSASFDRGEKLFF.

Many counts were recorded for this clonotype. J is TRBJ1-5 and V is TRBV6-2 or TRBV6-3; unclear D gene. The germline CDR1 and CDR2 sequences are MNHEY and SVGEGT. The CDR3 contains 12 residues. Trimming left V 5 bases short and J 7 bases short, with 9 bases between. CDR3 sequence: CASSGKSQPQHF. The CDR3 coding sequence is TGTGCCAGCAGTGGTAAATCCCAGCCCCAGCATTTT.

The rearrangement links TRBV20-1 to TRBJ1-6; D gene uncertain. The CDR3 length is 14 residues. Germline V lookup: CDR1 DFQATT, CDR2 SNEGSKA (reference sequence). V was shortened by 5 bases and J by 7 bases, with 15 bases between the two germline ends. CDR3 in amino acids: CSAPTALGNSPLHF. The CDR3 nucleotides read TGCAGTGCTCCCACGGCTTTGGGGAATTCACCCCTCCACTTT.

The V gene is TRBV6-5, the J gene TRBJ1-1, with TRBD1 as a possible D gene (6 bases). Trimming took 4 bases from V and 4 from J, leaving 10 bases between them. The CDR3 extends over 13 amino acids. Per germline, CDR1 MNHEY and CDR2 SVGAGI. The CDR3 DNA follows: TGTGCCAGCAGTTCCGGACAGTTCACTGAAGCTTTCTTT. Translation: CASSSGQFTEAFF.

This clonotype was seen at least ten times. J is TRBJ1-1 and V is TRBV29-1; no definite D call. Trimming removed 0 bases at V and 10 bases at J, with 12 bases between. Germline V gene data show CDR1 as SQVTM and CDR2 as ANQGSEA. CDR3 size: 12 residues. In DNA form, the CDR3 reads TGCAGCGTTGAAGATTGGGTAGGCGCAGCTTTCTTT. It codes for CSVEDWVGAAFF.